The clone carrying this TCR beta chain has a single count. Its antigen remains unidentified. This record comes from a study of T cell responses to AZD1222 COVID-19 vaccine. Study-level points and caveats: Possibly, clonal diversity was underestimated; donors were largely white British and included more females. The CD4 TCRs associated with vaccination extended across spike and predominated at 160-218 and 743-854.

Assay: immunoSEQ multiplex PCR; the TCRdb copy retains only in-frame clones and omits some. Of some 120,000 clones detected, about 88% appear once; the ten largest clones hold roughly 7.4%. The CDR3 spans 14 residues. Sequencing was performed on peripheral blood, taken on day 0 of AZD1222 vaccination. The gene calls are TRBV21-1 and TRBJ1-1; the D call TRBD1 from the table was never checked on the DNA. TRBV21-1 is termed a pseudogene. This sequence was found in an adult in good health. The CDR3 reads CASSKPDRNTEAFF. Here the CDR3 DNA reads TGTGCCAGCAGCAAACCCGACAGAAACACTGAAGCTTTCTTT.